The 14 T cell receptor beta chains reported below all come from one sample, sequenced in a study of shared clonotypes between healthy human individuals (TCRdb year 2020). To prepare the library, the immunoSEQ multiplex PCR assay was applied. TCRdb carries this immuneACCESS record with in-frame sequences only. Its versions omit some clonotypes, under half of them owing to an unresolved V gene in the studies checked, with the rest unexplained. The sample profile shows roughly 2.2 million clones; approximately 93% of them were found once. 0.3% to 0.4% of the sample belongs to the ten largest clones. The sample comprised naive CD4+ T cells from PBMCs. In the paper's terms, the cell subset or site label means: CD45RA+ positively selected. These TCRs come from a man between 18 and 35 years old in good health. Some clones in this sample may be carry-over from other donors' samples.

Concerning this clone: The sample contains more than one DNA sequence encoding this CDR3. The gene calls are TRBV6-5 and TRBJ1-2; TRBD1 agrees at 7 bases. Trimming cost V 6 bases and J 3 bases; bases outside gene matches: 1. The germline V gene has CDR1 MNHEY and CDR2 SVGAGI. The CDR3 is 12 residues long. CDR3 nucleotide sequence: TGTGCCAGCAGGCAGGGGGACTATGGCTACACCTTC. Its translation is CASRQGDYGYTF.

V and J are TRBV15 and TRBJ2-2; D call uncertain. The length of the CDR3 is 14 residues. With 1 base removed from V and 3 bases from J, the gap between germline ends came to 6 bases. The germline gives CDR1 LNHNV, CDR2 YYDKDF (reference sequence). The CDR3 bases are TGTGCCACCAGCAGAGGGGCTGACACCGGGGAGCTGTTTTTT. It encodes CATSRGADTGELFF.

The chain employs TRBV27 and TRBJ2-7; 9 bases fit TRBD2. This CDR3 has 18 residues. After removal of 6 bases from V and 2 bases from J, the junction contained 17 bases not matched to a gene. Germline V gives CDR1 MNHEY, CDR2 SMNVEV (reference sequence). This CDR3 reads CASRGGLGSAGGPYEQYF. The DNA for the CDR3 is TGTGCCAGCAGGGGGGGGTTAGGTTCGGCGGGAGGGCCCTACGAGCAGTACTTC.

The rearrangement links TRBV7-3 to TRBJ2-1; D is possibly TRBD1 (6 bases). Per the germline V gene, CDR1 is SGHTA and CDR2 is FQGTGA. The CDR3 has 13 amino acids. The V end lost 1 base, the J end lost 9 bases, and 10 bases lay between the germline ends. The CDR3 DNA sequence: TGTGCCAGCAGCTTAAAAACGACAGGTGAGCAGTTCTTC. It codes for CASSLKTTGEQFF.

J is TRBJ1-4 and V is TRBV5-8, with TRBD1 identical over 7 bases. The V and J ends lost 1 base and 0 bases, in that order; junction bases with no gene match: 6. The CDR3 has 17 residues. From germline, CDR1 is SGHTS and CDR2 YDEGEE. CDR3 nucleotides: TGTGCCAGCAGCTTGATCAGGGGGGGTGCAACTAATGAAAAACTGTTTTTT. This gives the protein CASSLIRGGATNEKLFF.

The chain is built from TRBV7-9 and TRBJ2-3; tentatively, D is TRBD2 (6 bases). The CDR3 has 19 residues. V lost 2 bases and J lost 0, with 21 bases in between. Germline CDR1 is SEHNR and CDR2 is FQNEAQ (reference sequence). CDR3 nucleotide sequence: TGTGCCAGCAGCTTAAGAGGCTTCATGGGTAGCGGTAGCACAGATACGCAGTATTTT. It codes for CASSLRGFMGSGSTDTQYF.

With regard to this clone: Different DNA sequences within this sample yield the same CDR3. The chain joins TRBV18 to TRBJ2-5; TRBD2 matches at 7 bases. Germline V gene data show CDR1 as KGHSH and CDR2 as LQKENI. This CDR3 is built from 13 residues. V gave up 2 bases and J gave up 5 bases; unmatched junction bases: 2. CDR3 bases: TGTGCCAGCTCACCAGGACTAGTTGAGACCCAGTACTTC. Its protein is CASSPGLVETQYF.

The chain is built from TRBV4-1 and TRBJ2-1; the D is unclear. V lost 1 base to trimming and J lost 6 bases, with 10 bases between them. Germline CDR1 is MGHRA and CDR2 is YSYEKL. CDR3 length equals 14 residues. The CDR3 DNA reads TGCGCCAGCAGCCAAGTCCCAGCCACCAATGAGCAGTTCTTC. Its protein is CASSQVPATNEQFF.

The chain is built from TRBV19 and TRBJ1-5; no clear D gene. The CDR3 is 12 amino acids. Germline loops: CDR1 LNHDA, CDR2 SQIVND (reference sequence). The ends were cut back, 6 bases at V and 4 bases at J, with 7 bases in the middle. This chain's CDR3 is CASSFVNQPQHF. CDR3 DNA: TGTGCCAGTAGCTTTGTAAATCAGCCCCAGCATTTT.

CDR3 residues: CASSVQTGAGNTIYF. DNA for the CDR3: TGTGCCAGCAGCGTGCAAACAGGGGCCGGAAACACCATATATTTT. The chain has TRBV9 and TRBJ1-3, with TRBD1 matching 7 bases. The CDR3 is 15 residues long. CDR1 is SGDLS and CDR2 is YYNGEE in the germline V gene. J lost 4 bases, V lost 2 bases, and 6 bases had no gene match.

V and J are TRBV9 and TRBJ2-2; possibly TRBD2 for D (6 bases). The CDR3 sequence is 13 residues long. Germline assignment: CDR1 SGDLS and CDR2 YYNGEE. Trimming pared 3 bases from V and 6 bases from J, leaving 9 bases between. The CDR3 spells CASSAEGPGELFF. CDR3 nucleotide sequence: TGTGCCAGCAGCGCGGAGGGTCCCGGGGAGCTGTTTTTT.

The chain is built from TRBV29-1 and TRBJ2-5, with D hard to call. The CDR3 spans 11 residues. Germline V gene lookup returns CDR1 SQVTM and CDR2 ANQGSEA. V was shortened by 4 bases and J by 4 bases, with 7 bases between the two germline ends. The CDR3: CSVGHLETQYF. Here the CDR3 DNA reads TGCAGCGTTGGCCATTTAGAGACCCAGTACTTC.

V is TRBV2 and J is TRBJ2-7, with TRBD1 matching 8 bases. Looked up from germline, CDR1 is SNHLY and CDR2 is FYNNEI. V lost 7 bases and J lost 2; bases outside the gene matches: 4. CDR3 length equals 13 residues. For the CDR3, the DNA is TGTGCCAGCATCAAGGACAGGGCCTACGAGCAGTACTTC. Translating it yields CASIKDRAYEQYF.

Of note for this clone: The sample has other DNA sequences that encode this CDR3 too. J is TRBJ1-5 and V is TRBV7-2; no firm D call. From germline, CDR1 is SGHTA and CDR2 FQGNSA. V was clipped by 6 bases and J by 3 bases, with 6 bases between them. The CDR3 runs to 12 residues. CDR3 protein: CASSPPNQPQHF. CDR3 in DNA: TGTGCCAGCAGTCCTCCCAATCAGCCCCAGCATTTT.